This entry lists 3 T cell receptor beta chains sequenced from one sample in a study of radiation and T cells in renal cell carcinoma. Stated time point: blood 2 weeks post-SBRT. Treatment described: 15 Gy SBRT to primary tumor, nephrectomy 4 weeks later. Repertoires were generated with immunoSEQ multiplex PCR, while TCRdb's copy carries only in-frame clones and drops some. The sample includes 25,000 to 30,000 clones, over 75% seen only once; the top ten take approximately 31%. The sequencing used blood, collected from a patient whose treatment included radiotherapy and nephrectomy. Receptors originate from a man aged 60 to 75 with renal cell carcinoma.

This clone has a handful of counts. One junction end does not reproduce the germline sequence, and a read error may be involved. The rearrangement links TRBV10-3 to TRBJ1-3; no clear D. The germline CDR1 and CDR2 sequences are ENHRY and SYGVKD. The CDR3 runs to 13 residues. The CDR3 is CAISDNRQTNSKF. CDR3 in DNA: TGTGCCATCAGTGACAATAGGCAGACTAATTCAAAGTTT.

The chain combines TRBV9 with TRBJ2-5, with D possibly matching TRBD2 (5 bases). Germline CDR1 SGDLS, CDR2 YYNGEE. The CDR3 runs 14 residues. Trimming took 7 bases from V and 1 from J, leaving 14 bases between them. The CDR3 nucleotides are TGTGCCAGCTCCGTCGACCGGGGCCAAGAGACCCAGTACTTC. Its translation: CASSVDRGQETQYF.

This clone was seen a handful of times. Different DNA sequences within this sample yield the same CDR3. The chain joins TRBV2 to TRBJ1-1; D is uncertain. The germline gives CDR1 SNHLY, CDR2 FYNNEI. The germline V and J ends were trimmed by 3 bases and 4 bases, with 9 bases remaining between them. The CDR3 has 13 residues. CDR3 region: CASSDPRPTEAFF. The CDR3 nucleotides read TGTGCCAGCAGTGATCCGAGACCCACTGAAGCTTTCTTT.